The T cell receptor (beta chain) described here comes from a study of blood T cells in healthy people across ages. CDR3 length: 13 amino acids. It was with a sample-barcoded 5' primer and a J-beta primer mix that a second PCR of about 6 to 12 cycles was run. Every cDNA molecule carried a tag from a template-switch adaptor bearing 12 random nucleotides. Every individual sample yielded 2.5 million or more paired-end reads (each containing CDR3). MiXCR, run by TCRdb on the 5' RACE reads, gives a single entry per CDR3 protein. The sample lists about 1.1 million distinct CDR3 sequences, 30% to 40% occurring once. Turning to this clonotype: Its cognate antigen is unknown.

Findings and caveats of the study: In long-lived donors, naive CD4+ cell counts and diversity exceeded those of aged donors.

The clonotype comes from a young man in good health. The sample was blood. This rearrangement joins TRBV12-3 or TRBV12-4 to TRBJ2-1, with D tentatively TRBD2 (5 bases). The J call is in doubt because the DNA end fits TRBJ2-7 better. The CDR3 sequence is CASTRGSYNEQYF. Written as DNA, the CDR3 is TGTGCCAGCACCCGGGGATCCTACAATGAGCAGTACTTC.